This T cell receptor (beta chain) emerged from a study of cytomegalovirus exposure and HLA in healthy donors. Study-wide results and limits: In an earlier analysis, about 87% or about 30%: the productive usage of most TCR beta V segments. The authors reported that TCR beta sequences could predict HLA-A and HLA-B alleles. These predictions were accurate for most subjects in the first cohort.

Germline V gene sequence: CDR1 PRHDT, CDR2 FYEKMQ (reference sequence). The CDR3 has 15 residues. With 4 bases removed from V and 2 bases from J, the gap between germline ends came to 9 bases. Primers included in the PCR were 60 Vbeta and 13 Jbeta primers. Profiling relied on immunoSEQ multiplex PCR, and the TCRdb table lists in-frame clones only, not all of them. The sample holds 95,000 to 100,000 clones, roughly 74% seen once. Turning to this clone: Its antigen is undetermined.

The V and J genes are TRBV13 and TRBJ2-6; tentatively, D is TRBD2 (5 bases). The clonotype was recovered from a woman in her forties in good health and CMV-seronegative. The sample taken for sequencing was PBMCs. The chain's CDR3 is CASSSRGAGANVLTF. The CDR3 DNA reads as TGTGCCAGCAGCTCCCGGGGAGCTGGGGCCAACGTCCTGACTTTC. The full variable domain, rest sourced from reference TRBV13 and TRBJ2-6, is AAGVIQSPRHLIKEKRETATLKCYPIPRHDTVYWYQQGPGQDPQFLISFYEKMQSDKGSIPDRFSAQQFSDYHSELNMSSLELGDSALYFCASSSRGAGANVLTFGAGSRLTVL.